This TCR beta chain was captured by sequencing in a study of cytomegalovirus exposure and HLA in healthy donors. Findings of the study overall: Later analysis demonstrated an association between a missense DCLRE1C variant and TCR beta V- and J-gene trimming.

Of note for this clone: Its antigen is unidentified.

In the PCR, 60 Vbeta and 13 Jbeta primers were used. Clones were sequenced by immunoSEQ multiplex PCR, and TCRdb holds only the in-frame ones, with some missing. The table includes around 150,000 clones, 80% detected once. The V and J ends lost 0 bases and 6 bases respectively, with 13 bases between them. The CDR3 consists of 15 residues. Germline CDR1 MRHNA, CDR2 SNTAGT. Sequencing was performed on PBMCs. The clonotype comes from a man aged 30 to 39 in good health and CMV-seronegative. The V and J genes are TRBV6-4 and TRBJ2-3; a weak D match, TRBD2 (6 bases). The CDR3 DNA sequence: TGTGCCAGCAGTGACTCTGGGGGGAGCGGTGATACGCAGTATTTT. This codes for CASSDSGGSGDTQYF.